This passage covers 5 T cell receptor beta chains from one sample sequenced in a study of CD8 T cells in ankylosing spondylitis. TCRdb fed the 5' RACE reads into MiXCR, producing one record per CDR3 protein. The sample lists around 180,000 distinct CDR3 sequences; 10% to 15% were seen once. Sequencing was carried out using blood, either unsorted or a sorted T cell fraction (not recorded which). The receptors originated from a female donor with ankylosing spondylitis or in good health (not recorded which).

In the case of this clonotype: A much larger clone lies a single base off, so this may be a read error. The chain links TRBV5-1 to TRBJ2-3; no firm D call. The CDR3 consists of 14 residues. Looked up from germline, CDR1 is SGHRS and CDR2 is YFSETQ. The CDR3 DNA follows: TGCGCCAGCAGCTTGGAACTTAGCACAGATATGCAGTATTTT. Residues: CASSLELSTDMQYF.

This clonotype came up many times. The chain joins TRBV20-1 to TRBJ2-3; 11 bases fit TRBD2. Germline V lookup: CDR1 DFQATT, CDR2 SNEGSKA (reference sequence). This CDR3 has 15 amino acids. V lost 5 bases, J lost 4 bases, and 8 bases stayed unmatched. CDR3 region: CSAGPSSGRPDTQYF. CDR3 nucleotide sequence: TGCAGTGCTGGACCGTCTAGCGGGAGGCCAGATACGCAGTATTTT.

This clonotype was detected many times. The chain uses TRBV7-9 and TRBJ1-2; possible D gene TRBD1, 5 bases. The CDR3 has 15 amino acids. The germline V gene encodes CDR1 SEHNR and CDR2 FQNEAQ (reference sequence). V lost 4 bases and J lost 1, with 13 bases in between. This CDR3 is CASSSGTAGNYGYTF. Written as DNA, the CDR3 is TGTGCCAGCAGCTCCGGGACTGCGGGTAACTATGGCTACACCTTC.

The sample holds a few counts of this clonotype. The rearrangement joins TRBV24-1 to TRBJ2-4; weak D call: TRBD2 (5 bases). This CDR3 is built from 15 residues. Germline V gives CDR1 KGHDR, CDR2 SFDVKD. Trimming shortened V by 3 bases and J by 9 bases, and 17 bases separated the two germline ends. CDR3 sequence: CATSDPGTAPGIQYF. CDR3 bases: TGTGCCACCAGTGATCCGGGAACGGCGCCAGGCATTCAGTACTTC.

CDR3 bases: TGTGCCAGCAGCTTACGGCCAACAGATCAAGAGACCCAGTACTTC. Its protein product is CASSLRPTDQETQYF. The rearrangement links TRBV11-3 to TRBJ2-5; the D is unclear. The CDR3 consists of 15 residues. Between the trimmed V and J ends, which lost 2 bases and 2 bases, there was a span of 12 bases. Germline CDR1 and CDR2: SGHNT and YENEEA.